The 7 T cell receptor beta chains below all came from one sample that was sequenced in a study of cytomegalovirus exposure and HLA in healthy donors. 60 Vbeta and 13 Jbeta primers were used in PCR. Using immunoSEQ multiplex PCR, the repertoire was profiled, and TCRdb retains in-frame clones only, with some absent. The table has about 200,000 clones, more than 75% seen once; the top ten hold about 6.1%. The specimen sequenced was PBMCs. The source is a man aged 35 to 55 in good health and CMV-seropositive.

The chain combines TRBV27 with TRBJ2-7, with TRBD1 matching over 10 bases. V lost 9 bases and J lost 3; bases outside the gene matches: 11. Germline V gene sequence: CDR1 MNHEY, CDR2 SMNVEV (reference sequence). The CDR3 spans 15 residues. The CDR3 region is CASRLAGTGDYEQYF. CDR3 bases: TGTGCCAGTCGCTTAGCCGGGACAGGGGACTACGAGCAGTACTTC.

V and J are TRBV27 and TRBJ2-5, with TRBD2 matching 10 bases. Germline V CDR1 and CDR2: MNHEY, SMNVEV (reference sequence). V lost 8 bases to trimming and J lost 2 bases; unmatched junction nucleotides: 8. CDR3 length: 15 residues. The CDR3 sequence is CASCSLAGVQETQYF. As DNA, the CDR3 is TGTGCCAGCTGCTCCCTAGCGGGAGTTCAAGAGACCCAGTACTTC.

This clone was picked up one time. The J gene is TRBJ1-5, the V gene TRBV6-5; maybe TRBD1 (5 bases). V lost 4 bases and J lost 4, with 17 bases in between. The CDR3 totals 16 residues. CDR1 and CDR2 (germline): MNHEY, SVGAGI. The CDR3 region is CASSFSPRDQNQPQHF. The DNA of the CDR3 is TGTGCCAGCAGTTTCTCCCCCAGGGATCAAAATCAGCCCCAGCATTTT.

The V gene is TRBV25-1, the J gene TRBJ2-3; TRBD2 matches at 7 bases. CDR1 MGHDK and CDR2 SYGVNS come from the germline V gene. The V and J ends lost 7 bases and 0 bases, in that order; junction bases with no gene match: 4. The CDR3 spans 14 residues. This chain's CDR3 is CASTLAASTDTQYF. CDR3 coding DNA: TGTGCCAGCACCCTAGCGGCAAGCACAGATACGCAGTATTTT.

The chain links TRBV5-1 to TRBJ2-7; 10 bases line up with TRBD2. The CDR3 is 16 residues long. Germline V gives CDR1 SGHRS, CDR2 YFSETQ. J lost 4 bases, V lost 3 bases, and 10 bases had no gene match. The CDR3 DNA reads TGCGCCAGCAGCTCGAAGAGGACTAGCGGAAAATACGAGCAGTACGTC. As protein: CASSSKRTSGKYEQYV.

The chain couples TRBV19 to TRBJ1-4; weak D call: TRBD1 (5 bases). Germline assignment: CDR1 LNHDA and CDR2 SQIVND (reference sequence). Trimming stripped 8 bases from V and 5 bases from J, with 21 bases between. The CDR3 has 16 amino acids. CDR3 DNA sequence: TGTGCCAGTTCCCGGGACGGCCCCGGGGGAAATGAAAAACTGTTTTTT. This sequence encodes CASSRDGPGGNEKLFF.

The chain recombines TRBV2 with TRBJ2-5; 11 bases map to TRBD2. CDR3 length: 15 amino acids. V dropped 3 bases and J dropped 4; count of bases not matched to a gene: 4. Germline V gene lookup returns CDR1 SNHLY and CDR2 FYNNEI. The CDR3 region is CASSELGLAGETQYF. The CDR3 DNA reads as TGTGCCAGCAGTGAGTTAGGACTAGCGGGAGAGACCCAGTACTTC.